This TCR beta chain was documented in a study of blood T cell repertoires in COVID-19. Study context: From the United States, Italy and Spain came samples of acute and convalescent COVID-19. The analysed material was cDNA or gDNA that came from T cells, B-cell-depleted T cells, or PBMCs.

Germline lookup yields CDR1 SGHVS and CDR2 FNYEAQ. This CDR3 spans 17 amino acids. Unmatched junction bases numbered 17, after V lost 5 bases and J lost 8 bases. As handled by the study authors: Using reference gene primer amplification, nucleated cell counts were estimated. The table came from immunoSEQ multiplex PCR; TCRdb's copy has only in-frame clones and leaves some out. V, J and clone size are taken as reported in that table, and D and trimming were inferred from the DNA itself. The sample lists about 170,000 clones, about 82% occurring once. Sequencing was done on a sample of peripheral blood. The clonotype originates from a man between 50 and 59 years old with active or convalescent COVID-19. The V gene is TRBV7-6, the J gene TRBJ2-1; 8 nucleotides match TRBD2. The CDR3 region has the DNA TGTGCCAGCAGCCCCAGGGGACTAGAGTACACTCGCGATGAGCAGTTCTTC. As protein: CASSPRGLEYTRDEQFF.